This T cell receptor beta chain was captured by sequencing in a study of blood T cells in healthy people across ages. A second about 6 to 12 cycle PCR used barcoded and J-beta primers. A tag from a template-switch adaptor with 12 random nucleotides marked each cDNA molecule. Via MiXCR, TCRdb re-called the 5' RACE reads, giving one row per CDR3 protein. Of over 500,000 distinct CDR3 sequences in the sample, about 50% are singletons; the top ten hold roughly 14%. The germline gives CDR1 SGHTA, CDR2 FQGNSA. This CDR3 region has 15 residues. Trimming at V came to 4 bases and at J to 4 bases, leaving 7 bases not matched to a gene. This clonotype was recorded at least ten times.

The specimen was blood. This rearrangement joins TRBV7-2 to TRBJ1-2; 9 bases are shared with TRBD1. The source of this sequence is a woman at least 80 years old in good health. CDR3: CASSYPGQGSYGYTF. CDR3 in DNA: TGTGCCAGCAGCTATCCGGGACAGGGATCCTATGGCTACACCTTC.